This entry lists 6 T cell receptor beta chains sequenced from one sample in a study of blood T cell repertoires in COVID-19. Repertoires were generated with immunoSEQ multiplex PCR, while TCRdb's copy carries only in-frame clones and drops some. The sample records around 200,000 clones, about 88% being singletons. Sequencing was carried out using peripheral blood. All receptors come from a man between 40 and 49 years old with acute or convalescent COVID-19.

The chain has TRBV5-6 and TRBJ1-1, with 7 bases fitting TRBD1. With V trimmed by 0 bases and J by 2 bases, 4 bases remained unmatched. The germline gives CDR1 SGHDT, CDR2 YYEEEE. This CDR3 spans 15 amino acids. In DNA form, the CDR3 reads TGTGCCAGCAGCTTGGACAGGGGATACAACACTGAAGCTTTCTTT. It encodes CASSLDRGYNTEAFF.

This chain uses TRBV24-1 with TRBJ2-3; 9 nucleotides line up with TRBD1. The CDR3 totals 17 residues. Germline CDR1 is KGHDR and CDR2 is SFDVKD. Trimming took 4 bases from V and 3 from J; bases not matched to a gene: 10. CDR3 amino acids: CATSESGTGPMTDTQYF. Here the CDR3 DNA reads TGTGCCACCAGTGAGTCCGGGACAGGGCCCATGACAGATACGCAGTATTTT.

V is TRBV11-2 and J is TRBJ2-7, with 14 nucleotides matching TRBD2. This CDR3 is 14 amino acids long. The germline V gene has CDR1 SGHAT and CDR2 FQNNGV. Losses at the gene ends were 6 bases for V and 6 bases for J; bases not matched to a gene: 4. The CDR3 reads CASRSGLAGVEQYF. CDR3 DNA sequence: TGTGCCAGCAGATCGGGACTAGCGGGAGTCGAGCAGTACTTC.

This chain connects TRBV19 to TRBJ1-3, with D tentatively TRBD1 (6 bases). The V end lost 3 bases, the J end lost 0 bases, and 15 bases lay between the germline ends. Germline values: CDR1 LNHDA, CDR2 SQIVND (reference sequence). This CDR3 comprises 17 residues. The CDR3, as DNA: TGTGCCAGTAGTATTGCTAGACAGGTGAACTCTGGAAACACCATATATTTT. Translated, it gives CASSIARQVNSGNTIYF.

This rearrangement joins TRBV15 to TRBJ1-2; TRBD1 matches at 7 bases. J lost 8 bases, V lost 0 bases, and 0 bases had no gene match. This CDR3 is 12 amino acids long. CDR1 is LNHNV, CDR2 YYDKDF, per germline (reference sequence). In DNA, the CDR3 is TGTGCCACCAGCAGAGAAGGGGGCGGCTACACCTTC. This sequence encodes CATSREGGGYTF. Together with reference TRBV15 and TRBJ1-2, the CDR3 gives the full variable domain: DAMVIQNPRYQVTQFGKPVTLSCSQTLNHNVMYWYQQKSSQAPKLLFHYYDKDFNNEADTPDNFQSRRPNTSFCFLDIRSPGLGDTAMYLCATSREGGGYTFGSGTRLTVV.

This chain's CDR3 is CASSARGDEQFF. In DNA form, the CDR3 reads TGTGCCAGCAGTGCCCGCGGCGATGAGCAGTTCTTC. The chain couples TRBV27 to TRBJ2-1; D unresolved. Per the germline V gene, CDR1 is MNHEY and CDR2 is SMNVEV (reference sequence). Trimming took 5 bases from V and 8 from J, leaving 10 bases between them. This CDR3 is built from 12 residues.